A single sample is the source of the 27 T cell receptor beta chains below, sequenced in a study of blood T cells in healthy people across ages. The second PCR ran about 6 to 11 cycles with a sample-barcoded 5' primer and J-beta primers. TCRdb redid the calling of the 5' RACE reads with MiXCR, one entry per CDR3 protein. The repertoire holds hundreds of thousands of distinct CDR3 sequences, more than 20% seen once, with roughly 3.9% in the top ten. The specimen was blood. These receptors were taken from an older man in good health.

In DNA, the CDR3 is TGCAGCGGCCTACAGGGCTCCGAGACCCAGTACTTC. Translation: CSGLQGSETQYF. V is TRBV29-1 and J is TRBJ2-5; possible D gene TRBD1, 6 bases. V was pared by 7 bases and J by 5 bases, with 14 bases between. This CDR3 is 12 amino acids long. Germline CDR1 and CDR2: SQVTM and ANQGSEA.

The chain recombines TRBV6-1 with TRBJ2-5; 12 bases map to TRBD1. The J call may not be correct, given that the DNA end is closer to TRBJ2-7. The length of the CDR3 is 15 residues. Germline-derived CDR1 and CDR2 are MNHNS and SASEGT. The CDR3 bases are TGTGCCAGCAGTGAACCGGGACAGGGGGCTTACGAGCAGTACTTC. It is translated as CASSEPGQGAYEQYF.

This clonotype was counted only a few times. The chain combines TRBV7-2 with TRBJ2-1; D unresolved. This CDR3 contains 16 residues. Trimming took off 4 bases at V and 0 bases at J, with 13 bases between the two ends. Germline V CDR1 and CDR2: SGHTA, FQGNSA. The CDR3 region is CASSSRQTSSYNEQFF. The DNA for the CDR3 is TGTGCCAGCAGCTCTCGACAAACCAGCTCCTACAATGAGCAGTTCTTC.

This clonotype turned up a few times. The rearrangement joins TRBV24-1 to TRBJ2-1; D tentatively fits TRBD1 or TRBD2 (6 bases each). V was shortened by 2 bases and J by 6 bases, with 16 bases between the two germline ends. Per germline, CDR1 KGHDR and CDR2 SFDVKD. The CDR3 is 16 residues long. The CDR3 is CATSDSRGRGGNEQFF. The CDR3 nucleotides read TGTGCCACCAGTGATTCCCGGGGCAGGGGAGGCAATGAGCAGTTCTTC.

The CDR3 DNA sequence: TGTGCCAGCAGCCACCGGGACAACCCCTACGAGCAGTACTTC. Translation: CASSHRDNPYEQYF. The chain combines TRBV7-9 with TRBJ2-7, with D perhaps TRBD1 (6 bases). CDR1 and CDR2 from the germline V gene are SEHNR and FQNEAQ (reference sequence). The CDR3 consists of 14 residues. Deletions cut 5 bases from V and 2 bases from J, with 13 bases between.

The chain combines TRBV29-1 with TRBJ1-2, with 7 bases aligning to TRBD1. The germline V gene has CDR1 SQVTM and CDR2 ANQGSEA. The CDR3 covers 15 residues. With 6 bases clipped from V and 2 bases from J, the junction kept 12 bases outside the gene matches. CDR3 DNA: TGCAGCGTCGACCCCGAAGGGGGCAGCAACTATGGCTACACCTTC. Translating gives CSVDPEGGSNYGYTF.

The rearrangement links TRBV20-1 to TRBJ2-3; TRBD1 is a possible D gene (7 bases). CDR1 and CDR2 from the germline V gene are DFQATT and SNEGSKA (reference sequence). Deletions cut 6 bases from V and 4 bases from J, with 17 bases between. CDR3 length: 14 amino acids. The CDR3 spells CSAKRGGGADTQYF. In DNA, the CDR3 is TGCAGTGCAAAACGAGGAGGGGGCGCAGATACGCAGTATTTT.

The sample holds many counts of this clonotype. The genes are TRBV9 and TRBJ1-5, with D possibly matching TRBD1 (6 bases). Trimming pared 4 bases from V and 5 bases from J, leaving 10 bases between. Germline V lookup: CDR1 SGDLS, CDR2 YYNGEE. The CDR3 has 13 amino acids. The CDR3: CASSLQGYQPQHF. The CDR3 DNA reads as TGTGCCAGCAGCCTACAGGGTTATCAGCCCCAGCATTTT.

This clonotype was observed a handful of times. The V call is TRBV3-1, the J call TRBJ2-3; 14 bases map to TRBD2. CDR1 is LGHDT, CDR2 YNNKEL, per germline (reference sequence). J gave up 1 base and V 6 bases, and 6 bases lay outside the gene matches. There are 17 residues in the CDR3. DNA for the CDR3: TGTGCCAGCAGTCCCCTGACTAGCGGGAGGGGCACAGATACGCAGTATTTT. Protein sequence: CASSPLTSGRGTDTQYF.

The V gene is TRBV15, the J gene TRBJ2-1; 12 bases are shared with TRBD2. The CDR3 contains 16 residues. Germline V CDR1 and CDR2: LNHNV, YYDKDF (reference sequence). With V trimmed by 0 bases and J by 6 bases, 3 bases remained unmatched. The CDR3 sequence is CATSRETSGSSNEQFF. CDR3 nucleotide sequence: TGTGCCACCAGCAGAGAGACTAGCGGGAGTAGCAATGAGCAGTTCTTC.

Points on this clonotype: A junction boundary mismatches the germline segment, possibly from a read error. This chain links TRBV12-3 or TRBV12-4 with TRBJ2-5; tentatively, D is TRBD2 (6 bases). The CDR3 is 13 residues long. The CDR3 spells CASSLRREETRYF. The CDR3 DNA is TGTGCCAGCAGTTTACGGCGGGAAGAGACCCGGTACTTC.

The genes are TRBV27 and TRBJ2-5; D is undetermined. There are 13 residues in the CDR3. In germline, CDR1 is MNHEY, CDR2 SMNVEV (reference sequence). V was cut by 2 bases and J by 11 bases, with 15 bases left in between. The CDR3 DNA is TGTGCCAGCAGTTTAAACCCCATGGCGTGGCAGTACTTC. It yields the protein CASSLNPMAWQYF.

In this sample, this clonotype turned up a few times. V is TRBV5-5 and J is TRBJ1-5; D gene ambiguous. V lost 4 bases to trimming and J lost 3 bases, with 14 bases between them. CDR3 length: 15 amino acids. Per germline, CDR1 SGHKS and CDR2 YYEKEE (reference sequence). DNA for the CDR3: TGTGCCAGCAGCCCATTCCTTAGCAACAATCAGCCCCAGCATTTT. This translates into CASSPFLSNNQPQHF.

This clonotype was picked up a small number of times. This chain uses TRBV2 with TRBJ1-6; D gene ambiguous. The germline gives CDR1 SNHLY, CDR2 FYNNEI. The V end lost 8 bases, the J end lost 9 bases, and 14 bases lay between the germline ends. CDR3 length equals 13 residues. CDR3 bases: TGTGCCAGCGGTCTCGATGCTGTTTCACCCCTCCACTTT. It encodes CASGLDAVSPLHF.

The V call is TRBV7-3, the J call TRBJ2-5, with D unclear. Germline V CDR1 and CDR2: SGHTA, FQGTGA. CDR3 length: 16 residues. Deletions cut 0 bases from V and 2 bases from J, with 13 bases between. The CDR3 DNA sequence: TGTGCCAGCAGCTTAACTGGGCGCGCACCTCAAGAGACCCAGTACTTC. Encoded protein: CASSLTGRAPQETQYF.

This chain uses TRBV5-1 with TRBJ1-1; D is perhaps TRBD1 (6 bases). V was shortened by 0 bases and J by 0 bases, with 12 bases between the two germline ends. Germline CDR1 reads SGHRS; CDR2 reads YFSETQ. The CDR3 sequence is 16 residues long. CDR3 in amino acids: CASSLDRVGMNTEAFF. The CDR3, as DNA: TGCGCCAGCAGCTTGGACAGGGTGGGGATGAACACTGAAGCTTTCTTT.

The genes are TRBV7-9 and TRBJ1-1, with TRBD1 matching 7 bases. Germline values: CDR1 SEHNR, CDR2 FQNEAQ (reference sequence). The CDR3 runs 14 residues. The V and J ends lost 5 bases and 1 base, in that order; junction bases with no gene match: 4. The CDR3 loop is CASSDRVKNTEAFF. As DNA, the CDR3 is TGTGCCAGCAGCGACAGGGTCAAGAACACTGAAGCTTTCTTT.

This clonotype was picked up a small number of times. V gene TRBV9 combines with J gene TRBJ2-1; 8 bases fit TRBD1. V lost 4 bases, J lost 0 bases, and 9 bases stayed unmatched. CDR1 and CDR2 (germline): SGDLS, YYNGEE. The CDR3 totals 17 residues. CDR3 protein: CASSPQTGVSSYNEQFF. Here the CDR3 DNA reads TGTGCCAGCAGCCCCCAGACAGGGGTAAGCTCCTACAATGAGCAGTTCTTC.

J is TRBJ2-7 and V is TRBV29-1; TRBD1 agrees at 9 bases. Germline loops: CDR1 SQVTM, CDR2 ANQGSEA. The CDR3 covers 14 residues. Trimming took 0 bases from V and 2 from J; bases not matched to a gene: 2. The CDR3 DNA sequence: TGCAGCGTTGAAGAGGGGACAGGGACCTACGAGCAGTACTTC. It encodes CSVEEGTGTYEQYF.

This sequence joins TRBV7-2 and TRBJ2-1; no definite D call. There are 14 residues in the CDR3. The V gene's germline CDR1 is SGHTA and CDR2 FQGNSA. The ends were cut back, 1 base at V and 10 bases at J, with 14 bases in the middle. The CDR3 spells CASSLEAGPREQFF. In DNA, the CDR3 is TGTGCCAGCAGCTTAGAGGCCGGACCCCGAGAGCAGTTCTTC.

The chain recombines TRBV12-3 or TRBV12-4 with TRBJ2-3, with D unresolved. This CDR3 has 17 residues. V was clipped by 4 bases and J by 0 bases, with 17 bases between them. The CDR3 DNA sequence: TGTGCCAGCAGTTCGTATAAACCCGTGGAGAGCACAGATACGCAGTATTTT. Its protein is CASSSYKPVESTDTQYF.

The chain links TRBV7-9 to TRBJ2-5; tentatively, D is TRBD2 (5 bases). The J call may be faulty, since TRBJ2-7 better matches the DNA end. The CDR3 spans 14 residues. The V gene's germline CDR1 is SEHNR and CDR2 FQNEAQ (reference sequence). CDR3: CASSFRDGTYEQYF. In DNA form, the CDR3 reads TGTGCCAGCAGCTTCCGAGACGGGACCTACGAGCAGTACTTC.

Remarks on this clonotype: At one end, the junction sequence differs from germline, possibly due to a read error. The chain employs TRBV11-3 and TRBJ2-3, with unresolved D. CDR1 and CDR2 (germline): SGHNT, YENEEA. This CDR3 region has 14 residues. CDR3 nucleotides: TGCGCCAGCAGCTTATTGGGGTCGGGAGATACGCAGTATTTT. Encoded protein: CASSLLGSGDTQYF.

This clonotype was detected a few times. This chain joins TRBV14 and TRBJ2-7; perhaps D is TRBD1 or TRBD2 (5 bases each). This CDR3 comprises 12 residues. V was pared by 6 bases and J by 12 bases, with 18 bases between. Per the germline V gene, CDR1 is SGHDN and CDR2 is FVKESK. The CDR3 loop reads CASRDYGGWPYF. For the CDR3, the DNA is TGTGCCAGCAGGGATTATGGGGGTTGGCCGTACTTC.

Of note for this clonotype: A read error is possible here, since a much larger clone lies one base away. Here the CDR3 omits its conserved ending phenylalanine or tryptophan, so a read error is the likely source. The chain employs TRBV18 and TRBJ2-7; D unresolved. The V gene lost 0 bases and the J gene lost 0 bases, with 3 bases spanning the gap. The germline V gene has CDR1 KGHSH and CDR2 LQKENI. The length of the CDR3 is 13 residues. In DNA form, the CDR3 reads TGTGCCAGCTCACCACCGAGCTCCTACGAGCAGTACTCC. Translation: CASSPPSSYEQYS.

This clonotype was detected ten times or more. The chain is built from TRBV6-2 or TRBV6-3 and TRBJ2-2; D ambiguous. Germline V lookup: CDR1 MNHEY, CDR2 SVGEGT. The CDR3 consists of 11 residues. The V and J ends lost 8 bases and 4 bases respectively, with 5 bases between them. CDR3: CASGTTGELFF. In DNA form, the CDR3 reads TGTGCCAGCGGAACCACCGGGGAGCTGTTTTTT.

The table lists this clonotype with a few counts. The CDR3 reads CSASVSRVLRENPADTQYF. The CDR3 DNA sequence: TGCAGTGCTAGCGTATCCAGGGTATTGCGGGAGAATCCAGCAGATACGCAGTATTTT. The chain carries TRBV20-1 and TRBJ2-3, with TRBD2 matching over 7 bases. CDR1 is DFQATT, CDR2 SNEGSKA, per germline (reference sequence). The CDR3 covers 19 residues. The junction had 22 bases not matched to a gene; V was cut back by 3 bases and J by 4 bases.